The sequence of this T cell receptor (beta chain) was determined in a study of tumor-infiltrating lymphocytes in localized non-small cell lung cancer (dated by TCRdb to the early 2020s). About the investigation overall: Several histologies were represented in the cohort, which also included both smokers and never-smokers as well as patients whose samples were collected after neoadjuvant chemotherapy. For 55 to 60 patients, immunoSEQ T-cell fraction was compared between paired tumor and uninvolved lung. In total, the ICON cohort consisted of fewer than 190 surgical patients with localized non-small cell lung cancer who had their tumors resected. Flow cytometry, multiplex immunofluorescence, RNA-seq, exome sequencing and proteomics were applied to the same patients as TCR sequencing, which was one of several integrated assays. Each patient provided resected tumor tissue plus uninvolved lung tissue from the same patient, with the uninvolved lung tissue described as non-adjacent to the tumor.

Turning to this clone: Its antigen target is currently unknown. One base away there is no much larger clone; base qualities are not given.

Summary of the overall study and its limitations: Because assay coverage varied across patients depending on available tissue quantity, TCR sequencing was performed for only a subset of the cohort. Different pieces of the same tissue were used for different assays, so technical variation could not be separated from intratumor heterogeneity. No difference in TCR-derived T-cell fraction was observed between the flow cytometry-defined immunotypes IM1 (good prognosis) and IM2 (poor prognosis). TCRbeta sequencing supported higher T cell infiltration in tumors than in uninvolved lung tissue, consistent with immunofluorescence CD3 counts. No association of tumor T-cell fraction from TCR sequencing with recurrence-free survival was found (p = 0.61).

The first patient joined ICON in 2016, and enrollment wrapped up when the last patient was enrolled in September 2018. Fresh tumor and matched uninvolved tissue for in-depth immune analyses, including TCR sequencing, were collected from a subcohort of 76 patients. No cell sorting was done, and TCR sequencing was instead run on DNA isolated from bulk tissue. Per the germline V gene (reference sequence), DFQATT is the CDR1 and SNEGSKA is the CDR2. V and J lose 3 bases and 6 bases, and a span of 8 bases separates them. Measured from the cysteine to the phenylalanine, the CDR3 is 11 residues long. The CDR3 DNA has 33 bases and is translated from base 1. The T-cell fraction in tumor and uninvolved lung tissue was obtained from TCR sequencing using the immunoSEQ assay. The authors' analysis ran thus. For survival analysis, patients were split into high (upper tertile) and low (lower two tertiles) T-cell fraction groups and compared by log-rank test. A signed-rank test was used to check for differences in T-cell fraction between paired tumor and uninvolved lung. TCRdb limited this immuneACCESS table to in-frame rearrangements with V and J called. A share of clones is missing; checked studies link under half to unresolved V genes, and the rest is unexplained. That table supplies the V and J calls and clone size; D and trimming were determined from the DNA. In all, the sample holds 10,000 or so clones, and roughly 71% of those were seen once. The biggest ten clones account for under 25% of the sample.

The sample consisted of lung tumor tissue. The chain couples TRBV20-1 to TRBJ1-1, with the D gene call left open. This TCR was recovered from a human donor with non-small cell lung cancer. The CDR3 region has the sequence CSASDLSEAFF. The nucleotides are TGCAGTGCTAGCGATTTATCTGAAGCTTTCTTT.